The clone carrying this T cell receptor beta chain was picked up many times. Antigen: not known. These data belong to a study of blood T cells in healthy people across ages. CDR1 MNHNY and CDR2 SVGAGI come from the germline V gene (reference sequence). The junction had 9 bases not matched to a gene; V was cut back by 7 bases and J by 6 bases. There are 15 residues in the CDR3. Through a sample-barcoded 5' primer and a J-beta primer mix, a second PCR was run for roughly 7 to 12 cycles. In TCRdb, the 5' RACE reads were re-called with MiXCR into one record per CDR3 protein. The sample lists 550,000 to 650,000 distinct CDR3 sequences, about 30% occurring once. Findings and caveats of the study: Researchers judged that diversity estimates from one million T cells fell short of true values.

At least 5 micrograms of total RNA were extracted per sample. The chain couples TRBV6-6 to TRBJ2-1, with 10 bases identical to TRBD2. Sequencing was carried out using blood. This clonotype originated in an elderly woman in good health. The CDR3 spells CASTSGTSGVNEQFF. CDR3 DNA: TGTGCCAGCACCTCCGGCACTAGCGGGGTCAATGAGCAGTTCTTC.